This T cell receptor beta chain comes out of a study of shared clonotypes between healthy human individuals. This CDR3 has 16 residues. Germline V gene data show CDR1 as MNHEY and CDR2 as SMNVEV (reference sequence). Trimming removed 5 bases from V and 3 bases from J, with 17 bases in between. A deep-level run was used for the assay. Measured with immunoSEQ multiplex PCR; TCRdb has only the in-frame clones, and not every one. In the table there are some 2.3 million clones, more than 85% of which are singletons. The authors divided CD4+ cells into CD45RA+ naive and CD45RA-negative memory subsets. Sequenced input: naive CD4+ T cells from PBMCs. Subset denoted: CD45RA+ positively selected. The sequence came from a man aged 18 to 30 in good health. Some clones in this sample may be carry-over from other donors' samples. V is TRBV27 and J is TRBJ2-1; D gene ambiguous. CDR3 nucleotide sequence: TGTGCCAGCAGTCCCCTTGATCGTCGGGTCTACAATGAGCAGTTCTTC. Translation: CASSPLDRRVYNEQFF.